These 9 T cell receptor beta chains were sequenced from one sample in a study of T cells in Graves' hyperthyroidism and ophthalmopathy. The TCR beta CDR3 regions underwent amplification using RNA transcripts as the source. The TCR CDR3 first-round RT-PCR relied on the HTBI primer set. TCRdb called the multiplex PCR reads again in MiXCR, with one record for every CDR3 protein. The data show some 740,000 distinct CDR3 sequences, 14% seen once. Sequencing was performed on blood. These receptors came from a woman between 18 and 29 years old with Graves' hyperthyroidism.

CDR3 DNA sequence: TGCAGTGCTAGTGCTAGCGCGAACTCCTACGAGCAGTACTTC. Protein: CSASASANSYEQYF. This rearrangement joins TRBV20-1 to TRBJ2-7; possibly TRBD2 for D (6 bases). The CDR3 consists of 14 residues. Germline V gives CDR1 DFQATT, CDR2 SNEGSKA (reference sequence). Deletions cut 3 bases from V and 0 bases from J, with 12 bases between.

CDR3 loop: CASSPTLQLRDSPLHF. For the CDR3, the DNA is TGTGCCAGCAGCCCGACCCTCCAGCTACGAGATTCACCCCTCCACTTT. The chain recombines TRBV7-2 with TRBJ1-6; no reliable D call. CDR1 is SGHTA and CDR2 is FQGNSA in the germline V gene. Trimming removed 5 bases from V and 8 bases from J, with 19 bases in between. The CDR3 has 16 amino acids.

This clonotype was seen many times. V usage is TRBV7-9 and J usage is TRBJ2-5; 13 nucleotides match TRBD2. Germline CDR1 is SEHNR and CDR2 is FQNEAQ (reference sequence). The CDR3 extends over 16 amino acids. The J segment lost 2 bases and the V segment lost 3 bases, leaving 3 bases of the junction unmatched. The CDR3 sequence is CASSLGTSGIQETQYF. The CDR3 coding sequence is TGTGCCAGCAGCTTGGGGACTAGCGGGATACAAGAGACCCAGTACTTC. Using reference TRBV7-9 and TRBJ2-5 for the parts outside the CDR3, the full variable domain is DTGVSQNPRHKITKRGQNVTFRCDPISEHNRLYWYRQTLGQGPEFLTYFQNEAQLEKSRLLSDRFSAERPKGSFSTLEIQRTEQGDSAMYLCASSLGTSGIQETQYFGPGTRLLVL.

This CDR3 is CSFSTTPANVLTF. CDR3 bases: TGCAGCTTCAGTACCACCCCGGCCAACGTCCTGACTTTC. This chain connects TRBV29-1 to TRBJ2-6, with D unclear. Trimming shortened V by 8 bases and J by 6 bases, and 14 bases separated the two germline ends. Germline CDR1 and CDR2: SQVTM and ANQGSEA. CDR3 size: 13 residues.

A note on this clonotype: One junction end does not reproduce the germline sequence, and a read error may be involved. J is TRBJ1-1 and V is TRBV28, with D perhaps matching TRBD1 (5 bases). This CDR3 has 14 residues. Germline values: CDR1 MDHEN, CDR2 SYDVKM. CDR3 bases: TGTGCCGGCAGTTCGGCAGGGTTGAACACTGAAGCTTTCTTT. Translating gives CAGSSAGLNTEAFF. Supplemented by reference TRBV28 and TRBJ1-1, the full variable domain reads DVKVTQSSRYLVKRTGEKVFLECVQDMDHENMFWYRQDPGLGLRLIYFSYDVKMKEKGDIPEGYSVSREKKERFSLILESASTNQTSMYLCAGSSAGLNTEAFFGQGTRLTVV.

As to this clonotype: One end of the junction is discordant with germline, which a read error may explain. The rearrangement links TRBV18 to TRBJ1-6; D gene ambiguous. The CDR3 sequence is 18 residues long. The germline gives CDR1 KGHSH, CDR2 LQKENI. The chain's CDR3 is CASSPSPHESTSNPPLHF. CDR3 nucleotide sequence: TGTGCCAGCTCACCATCTCCCCATGAGTCCACGTCTAATCCACCCCTCCACTTT.

This clonotype was seen many times. This chain connects TRBV2 to TRBJ2-7, with 7 bases fitting TRBD2. Germline assignment: CDR1 SNHLY and CDR2 FYNNEI. The CDR3 covers 15 residues. The ends lost 7 bases at V and 0 bases at J; junction bases unmatched: 9. CDR3 loop: CASIIAGGFSYEQYF. CDR3 bases: TGTGCCAGCATCATAGCGGGTGGGTTCTCCTACGAGCAGTACTTC.

The chain couples TRBV6-2 or TRBV6-3 to TRBJ1-1; 7 bases fit TRBD1. J gave up 1 base and V 5 bases, and 7 bases lay outside the gene matches. The CDR3 covers 15 residues. The V gene's germline CDR1 is MNHEY and CDR2 SVGEGT. CDR3 amino acids: CASSNRGGRNTEAFF. The CDR3 coding sequence is TGTGCCAGCAGTAACAGGGGAGGAAGGAACACTGAAGCTTTCTTT.

Ten or more counts support this clonotype. V and J are TRBV11-2 and TRBJ1-2; D is uncertain. The CDR3 sequence is 15 residues long. The ends were cut back, 3 bases at V and 8 bases at J, with 19 bases in the middle. CDR1 and CDR2 (germline): SGHAT, FQNNGV. In DNA form, the CDR3 reads TGTGCCAGCAGCTTTCTCACAAGCCCTTCTGGCGGCTACACCTTC. Its protein is CASSFLTSPSGGYTF.